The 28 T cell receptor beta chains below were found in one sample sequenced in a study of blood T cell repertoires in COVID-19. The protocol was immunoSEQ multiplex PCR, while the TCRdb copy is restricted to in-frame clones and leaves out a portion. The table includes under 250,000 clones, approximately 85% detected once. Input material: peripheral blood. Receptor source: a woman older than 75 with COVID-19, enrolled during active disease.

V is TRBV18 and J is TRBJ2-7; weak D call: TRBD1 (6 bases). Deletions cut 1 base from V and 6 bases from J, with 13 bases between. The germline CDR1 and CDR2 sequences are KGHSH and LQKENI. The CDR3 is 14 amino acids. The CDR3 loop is CASSPQKRDTEQYF. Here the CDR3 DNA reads TGTGCCAGCTCACCACAGAAACGGGACACCGAGCAGTACTTC. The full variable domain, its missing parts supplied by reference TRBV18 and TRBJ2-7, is NAGVMQNPRHLVRRRGQEARLRCSPMKGHSHVYWYRQLPEEGLKFMVYLQKENIIDESGMPKERFSAEFPKEGPSILRIQQVVRGDSAAYFCASSPQKRDTEQYFGPGTRLTVT.

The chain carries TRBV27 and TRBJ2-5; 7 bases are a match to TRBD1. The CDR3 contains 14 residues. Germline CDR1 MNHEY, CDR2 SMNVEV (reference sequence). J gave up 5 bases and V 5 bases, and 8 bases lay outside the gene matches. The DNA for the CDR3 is TGTGCCAGCAGTAAACAGGGGCCGGGGGAGACCCAGTACTTC. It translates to CASSKQGPGETQYF.

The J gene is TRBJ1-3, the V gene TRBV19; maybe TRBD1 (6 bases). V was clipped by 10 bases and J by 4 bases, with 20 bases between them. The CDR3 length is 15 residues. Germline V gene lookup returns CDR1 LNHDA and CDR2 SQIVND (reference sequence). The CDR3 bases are TGTGCCACCGAACAGGGTGGTAAGAGCGGAAACACCATATATTTT. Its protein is CATEQGGKSGNTIYF.

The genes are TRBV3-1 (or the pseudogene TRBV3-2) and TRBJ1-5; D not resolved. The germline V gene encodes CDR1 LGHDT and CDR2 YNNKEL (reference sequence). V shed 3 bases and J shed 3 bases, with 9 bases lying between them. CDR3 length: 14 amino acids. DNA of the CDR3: TGTGCCAGCAGCCAGACGGGTAACAATCAGCCCCAGCATTTT. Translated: CASSQTGNNQPQHF.

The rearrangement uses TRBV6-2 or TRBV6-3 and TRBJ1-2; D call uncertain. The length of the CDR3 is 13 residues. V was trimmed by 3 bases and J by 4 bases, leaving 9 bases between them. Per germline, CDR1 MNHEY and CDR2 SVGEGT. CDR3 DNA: TGTGCCAGCAGTTATCAGGTCCGCTATGGCTACACCTTC. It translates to CASSYQVRYGYTF.

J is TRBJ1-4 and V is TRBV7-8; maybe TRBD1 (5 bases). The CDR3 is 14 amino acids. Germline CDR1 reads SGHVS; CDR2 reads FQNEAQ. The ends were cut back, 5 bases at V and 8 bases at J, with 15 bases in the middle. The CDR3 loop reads CASSLSGVGEKLFF. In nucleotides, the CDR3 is TGTGCCAGCAGCCTCTCGGGGGTTGGAGAAAAACTGTTTTTT.

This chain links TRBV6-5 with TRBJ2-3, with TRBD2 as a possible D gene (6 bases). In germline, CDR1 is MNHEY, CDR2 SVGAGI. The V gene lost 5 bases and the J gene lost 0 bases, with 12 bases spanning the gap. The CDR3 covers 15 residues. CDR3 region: CASSNEGGSTDTQYF. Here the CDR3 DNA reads TGTGCCAGCAGTAACGAAGGAGGGAGCACAGATACGCAGTATTTT.

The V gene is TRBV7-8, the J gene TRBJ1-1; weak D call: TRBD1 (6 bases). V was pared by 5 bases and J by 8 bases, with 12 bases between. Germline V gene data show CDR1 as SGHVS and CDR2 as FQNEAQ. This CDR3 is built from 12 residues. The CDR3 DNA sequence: TGTGCCAGCAGCCTCGTGACAGGAGAAGCTTTCTTT. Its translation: CASSLVTGEAFF.

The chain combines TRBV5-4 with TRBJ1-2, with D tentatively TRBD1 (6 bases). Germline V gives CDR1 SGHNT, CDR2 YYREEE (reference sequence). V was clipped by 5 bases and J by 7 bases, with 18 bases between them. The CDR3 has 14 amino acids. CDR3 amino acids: CASSFAMDSPGYTF. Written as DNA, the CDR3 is TGTGCCAGCAGTTTCGCTATGGACAGCCCTGGCTACACCTTC.

CDR3 DNA: TGTGCCAGCAGCTTAACGTCAGATACAAACACCATATATTTT. Translating it yields CASSLTSDTNTIYF. The J gene is TRBJ1-3, the V gene TRBV7-3, with no clear D. V was trimmed by 0 bases and J by 6 bases, leaving 9 bases between them. This CDR3 comprises 14 residues. Germline V lookup: CDR1 SGHTA, CDR2 FQGTGA. Using reference TRBV7-3 and TRBJ1-3 for the parts outside the CDR3, the full variable domain is GAGVSQTPSNKVTEKGKYVELRCDPISGHTALYWYRQSLGQGPEFLIYFQGTGAADDSGLPNDRFFAVRPEGSVSTLKIQRTERGDSAVYLCASSLTSDTNTIYFGEGSWLTVV.

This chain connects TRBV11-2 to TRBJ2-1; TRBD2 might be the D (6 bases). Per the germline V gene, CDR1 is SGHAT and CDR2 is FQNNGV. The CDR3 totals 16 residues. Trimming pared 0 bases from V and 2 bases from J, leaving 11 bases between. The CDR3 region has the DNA TGTGCCAGCAGCTTAGATTTGGGGGGAACCTACAATGAGCAGTTCTTC. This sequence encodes CASSLDLGGTYNEQFF.

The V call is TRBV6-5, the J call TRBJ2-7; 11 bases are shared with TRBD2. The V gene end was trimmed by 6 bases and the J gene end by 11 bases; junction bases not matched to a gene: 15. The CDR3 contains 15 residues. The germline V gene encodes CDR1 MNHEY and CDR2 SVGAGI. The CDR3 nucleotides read TGTGCCAGCAGAGCCAACCCGACTAGCGGGGACCGGGAGTACTTC. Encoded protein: CASRANPTSGDREYF.

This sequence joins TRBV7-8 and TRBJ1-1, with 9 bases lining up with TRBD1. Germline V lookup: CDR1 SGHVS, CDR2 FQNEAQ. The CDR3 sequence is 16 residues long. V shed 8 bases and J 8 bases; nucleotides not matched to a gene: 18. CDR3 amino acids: CASQPGQGRIKTEAFF. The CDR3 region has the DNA TGTGCCAGCCAACCGGGACAGGGAAGGATTAAGACCGAAGCTTTCTTT.

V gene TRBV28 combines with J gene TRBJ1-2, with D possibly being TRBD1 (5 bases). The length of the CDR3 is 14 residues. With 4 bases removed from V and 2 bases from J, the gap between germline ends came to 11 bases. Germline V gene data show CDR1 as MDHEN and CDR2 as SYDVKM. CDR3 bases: TGTGCCAGCAGTTCTAGGGGCAAGAACTATGGCTACACCTTC. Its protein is CASSSRGKNYGYTF.

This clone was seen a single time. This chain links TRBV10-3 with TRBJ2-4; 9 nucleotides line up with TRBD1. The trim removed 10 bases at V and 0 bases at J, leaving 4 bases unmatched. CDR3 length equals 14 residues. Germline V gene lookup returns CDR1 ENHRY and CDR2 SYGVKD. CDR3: CASRDREAKNIQYF. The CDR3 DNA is TGTGCCAGCCGGGACAGGGAAGCCAAAAACATTCAGTACTTC.

The CDR3 DNA follows: TGTCGGACAGGGGACAGCTATGGCTACACCTTC. Its translation: CRTGDSYGYTF. J is TRBJ1-2 and V is TRBV6-5, with 9 bases fitting TRBD1. Germline V lookup: CDR1 MNHEY, CDR2 SVGAGI. The CDR3 is made up of 11 amino acids.

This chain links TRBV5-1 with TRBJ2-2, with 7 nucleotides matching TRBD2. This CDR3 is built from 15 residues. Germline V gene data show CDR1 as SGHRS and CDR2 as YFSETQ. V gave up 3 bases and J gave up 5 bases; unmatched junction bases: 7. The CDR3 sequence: CASSSKAGETGELFF. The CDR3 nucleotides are TGCGCCAGCAGCTCCAAGGCGGGGGAAACCGGGGAGCTGTTTTTT. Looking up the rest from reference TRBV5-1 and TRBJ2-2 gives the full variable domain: KAGVTQTPRYLIKTRGQQVTLSCSPISGHRSVSWYQQTPGQGLQFLFEYFSETQRNKGNFPGRFSGRQFSNSRSEMNVSTLELGDSALYLCASSSKAGETGELFFGEGSRLTVL.

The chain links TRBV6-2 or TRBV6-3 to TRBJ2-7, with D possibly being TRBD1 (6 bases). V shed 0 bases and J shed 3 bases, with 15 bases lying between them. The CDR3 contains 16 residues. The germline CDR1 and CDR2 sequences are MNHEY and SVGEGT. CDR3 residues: CASSYSLRDRYYEQYF. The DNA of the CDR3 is TGTGCCAGCAGTTACTCGCTTCGAGACAGGTACTACGAGCAGTACTTC.

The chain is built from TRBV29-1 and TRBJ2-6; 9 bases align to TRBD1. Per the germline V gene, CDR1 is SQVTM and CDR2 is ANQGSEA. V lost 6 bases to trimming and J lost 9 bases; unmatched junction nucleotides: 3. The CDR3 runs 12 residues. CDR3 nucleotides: TGCAGCGTGGGGACAGGGTTCAACGTCCTGACTTTC. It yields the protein CSVGTGFNVLTF.

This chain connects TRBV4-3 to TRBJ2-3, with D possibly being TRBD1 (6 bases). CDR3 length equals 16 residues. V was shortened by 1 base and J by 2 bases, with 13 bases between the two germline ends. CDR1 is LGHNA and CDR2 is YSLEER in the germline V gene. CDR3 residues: CASSQGLQGFTDTQYF. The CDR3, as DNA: TGCGCCAGCAGCCAAGGTCTCCAGGGGTTCACAGATACGCAGTATTTT.

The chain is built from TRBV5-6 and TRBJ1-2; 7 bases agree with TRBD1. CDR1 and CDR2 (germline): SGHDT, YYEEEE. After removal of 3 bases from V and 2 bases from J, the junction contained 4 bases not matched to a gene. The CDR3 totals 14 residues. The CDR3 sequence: CASSSKTGNYGYTF. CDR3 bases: TGTGCCAGCAGCTCTAAGACAGGGAACTATGGCTACACCTTC.

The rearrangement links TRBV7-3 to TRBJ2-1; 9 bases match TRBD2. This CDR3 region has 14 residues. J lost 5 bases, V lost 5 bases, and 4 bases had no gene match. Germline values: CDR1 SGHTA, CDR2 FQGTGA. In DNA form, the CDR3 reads TGTGCCAGCAGCCCGCGACTAGCGGACAATGAGCAGTTCTTC. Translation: CASSPRLADNEQFF.

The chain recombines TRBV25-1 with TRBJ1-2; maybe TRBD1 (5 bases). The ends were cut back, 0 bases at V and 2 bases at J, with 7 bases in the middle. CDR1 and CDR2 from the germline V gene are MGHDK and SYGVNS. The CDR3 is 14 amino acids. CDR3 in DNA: TGTGCCAGCAGTGAATATGGGGGGAACTATGGCTACACCTTC. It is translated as CASSEYGGNYGYTF.

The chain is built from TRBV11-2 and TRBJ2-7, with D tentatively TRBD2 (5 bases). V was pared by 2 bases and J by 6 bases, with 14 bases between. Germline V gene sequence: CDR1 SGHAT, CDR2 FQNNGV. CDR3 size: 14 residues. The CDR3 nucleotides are TGTGCCAGCAGCTTACAACCCTCAGGAGGCGAGCAGTACTTC. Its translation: CASSLQPSGGEQYF.

CDR3 loop: CASSLDKSNQPQHF. The CDR3 nucleotides read TGCGCCAGCAGTCTTGACAAAAGCAATCAGCCCCAGCATTTT. The chain has TRBV10-2 and TRBJ1-5; D is uncertain. The V gene's germline CDR1 is WSHSY and CDR2 SAAADI. The CDR3 spans 14 residues. The V and J ends lost 5 bases and 1 base respectively, with 9 bases between them.

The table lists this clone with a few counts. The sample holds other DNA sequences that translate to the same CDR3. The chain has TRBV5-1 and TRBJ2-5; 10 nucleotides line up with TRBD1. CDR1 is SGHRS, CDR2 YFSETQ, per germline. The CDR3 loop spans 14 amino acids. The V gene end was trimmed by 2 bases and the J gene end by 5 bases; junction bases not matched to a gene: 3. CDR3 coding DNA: TGCGCCAGCAGCTTAGCGGGACAGGGGGAGACCCAGTACTTC. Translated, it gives CASSLAGQGETQYF.

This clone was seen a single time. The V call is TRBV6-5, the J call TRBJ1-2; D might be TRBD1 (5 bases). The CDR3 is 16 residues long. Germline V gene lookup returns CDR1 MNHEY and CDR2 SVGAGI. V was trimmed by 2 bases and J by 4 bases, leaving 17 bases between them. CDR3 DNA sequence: TGTGCCAGCAGTTACAATACGGGGGGACCCTTCTATGGCTACACCTTC. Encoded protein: CASSYNTGGPFYGYTF.

CDR3 sequence (DNA): TGTGCCAGCGCCTTAAATAGGGGGGGCCAAGAGACCCAGTACTTC. Its protein product is CASALNRGGQETQYF. The V call is TRBV7-6, the J call TRBJ2-5; D may be TRBD2 (7 bases). CDR1 is SGHVS, CDR2 FNYEAQ, per germline. V lost 8 bases, J lost 1 base, and 17 bases lay in between. The CDR3 totals 15 residues.